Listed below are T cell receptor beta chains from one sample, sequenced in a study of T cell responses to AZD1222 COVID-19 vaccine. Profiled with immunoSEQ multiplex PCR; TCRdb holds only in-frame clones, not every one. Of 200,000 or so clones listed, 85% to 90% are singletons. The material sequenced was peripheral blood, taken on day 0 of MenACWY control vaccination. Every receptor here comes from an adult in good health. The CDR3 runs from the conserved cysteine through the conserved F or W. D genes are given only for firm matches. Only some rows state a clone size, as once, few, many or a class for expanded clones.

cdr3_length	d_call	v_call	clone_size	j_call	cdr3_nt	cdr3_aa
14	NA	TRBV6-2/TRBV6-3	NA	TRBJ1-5	TGTGCCAGCAGTTACGGGGGCAGGAATCAGCCCCAGCATTTT	CASSYGGRNQPQHF
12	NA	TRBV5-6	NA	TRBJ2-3	TGTGCCAGCGGGTCAAATTCAGATACGCAGTATTTT	CASGSNSDTQYF
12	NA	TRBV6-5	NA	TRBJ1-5	TGTGCCAGCAGTTCCCACAATCAGCCCCAGCATTTT	CASSSHNQPQHF
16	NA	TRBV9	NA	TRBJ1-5	TGTGTCAGCAGCGCTGAGGGCAGCCTAGCTGGGCAGCCCCAGCATTTT	CVSSAEGSLAGQPQHF
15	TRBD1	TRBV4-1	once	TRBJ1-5	TGCGCCAGCAGTTGGGGACAGACCAACAATCAGCCCCAGCATTTT	CASSWGQTNNQPQHF
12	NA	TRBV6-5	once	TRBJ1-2	TGTGCCAGGAAGGACAGTCTCTATGGCTACACCTTC	CARKDSLYGYTF
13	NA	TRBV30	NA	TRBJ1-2	TGTGCCTGGACCACCACAGATAACTATGGCTACACCTTC	CAWTTTDNYGYTF
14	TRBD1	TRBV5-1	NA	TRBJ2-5	TGCGCCAGCAGCTTAGGGACAGTTCAAGAGACCCAGTACTTC	CASSLGTVQETQYF
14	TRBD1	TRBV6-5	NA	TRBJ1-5	TGTGCCAGCAGCGGACAGGTTGGCAATCAGCCCCAGCATTTT	CASSGQVGNQPQHF
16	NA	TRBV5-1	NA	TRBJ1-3	TGCGCCAGCAGCTTGGAGGGCAGGTACTCTGGAAACACCATATATTTT	CASSLEGRYSGNTIYF
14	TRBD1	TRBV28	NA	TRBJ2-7	TGTGCCAGCAGTTCCCCGGGACAGATCTACGAGCAGTACTTC	CASSSPGQIYEQYF
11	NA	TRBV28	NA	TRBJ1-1	TGTGCCAGCAGTATGGGACTGAAAGCTTTCTTT	CASSMGLKAFF
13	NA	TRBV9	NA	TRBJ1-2	TGTGCCAGCAGTGAACAGGCGAACTATGGCTACACCTTC	CASSEQANYGYTF
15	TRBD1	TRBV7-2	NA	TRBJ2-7	TGTGCCAGCAGCGCCCGGGACAGCAGCTCCTACGAGCAGTACTTC	CASSARDSSSYEQYF
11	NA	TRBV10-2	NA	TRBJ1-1	TGCGCCAGCAGTGAGTCGGTTGAAGCTTTCTTT	CASSESVEAFF
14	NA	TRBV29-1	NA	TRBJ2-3	TGCAGCGCCCTCCCGAGGGCGTCGACAGATACGCAGTATTTT	CSALPRASTDTQYF
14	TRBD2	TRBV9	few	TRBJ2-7	TGTGCCAGCAGCTCGGGAGGCTTGTCCTACGAGCAGTACTTC	CASSSGGLSYEQYF
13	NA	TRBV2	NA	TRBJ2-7	TGTGCCAGCAGGAACTTGGGCTCCTACGAGCAGTACTTC	CASRNLGSYEQYF
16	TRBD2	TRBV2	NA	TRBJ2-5	TGTGCCAGCAGTCAATCTAGCGGGAGACGGATAGAGACCCAGTACTTC	CASSQSSGRRIETQYF
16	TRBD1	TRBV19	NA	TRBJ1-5	TGTGCCAGTAGGACCGGGACAGGGGATTCGAATCAGCCCCAGCATTTT	CASRTGTGDSNQPQHF
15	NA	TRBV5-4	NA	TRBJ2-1	TGTGCCAGCAGCTTAGGACTCAACGACTACAATGAGCAGTTCTTC	CASSLGLNDYNEQFF
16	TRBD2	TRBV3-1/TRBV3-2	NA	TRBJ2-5	TGTGCCAGCAGCCAAACTAGCGGGGGATACCAAGAGACCCAGTACTTC	CASSQTSGGYQETQYF
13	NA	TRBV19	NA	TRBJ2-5	TGTGCCAGTAGTATAGTTCCAGCAGAGACCCAGTACTTC	CASSIVPAETQYF